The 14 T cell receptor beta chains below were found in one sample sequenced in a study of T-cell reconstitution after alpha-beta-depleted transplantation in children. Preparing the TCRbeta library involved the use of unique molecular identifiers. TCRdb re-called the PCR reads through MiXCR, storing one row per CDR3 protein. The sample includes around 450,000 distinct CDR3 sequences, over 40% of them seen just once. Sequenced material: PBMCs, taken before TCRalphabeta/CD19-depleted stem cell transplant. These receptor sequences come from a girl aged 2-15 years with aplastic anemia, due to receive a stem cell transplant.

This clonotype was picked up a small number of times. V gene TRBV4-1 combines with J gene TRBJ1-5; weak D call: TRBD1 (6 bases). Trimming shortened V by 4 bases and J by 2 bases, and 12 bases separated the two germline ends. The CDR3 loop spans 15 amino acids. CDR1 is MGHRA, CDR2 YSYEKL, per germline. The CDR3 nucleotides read TGCGCCAGCAGCCCCCGGGCAGGGGGCAATCAGCCCCAGCATTTT. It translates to CASSPRAGGNQPQHF.

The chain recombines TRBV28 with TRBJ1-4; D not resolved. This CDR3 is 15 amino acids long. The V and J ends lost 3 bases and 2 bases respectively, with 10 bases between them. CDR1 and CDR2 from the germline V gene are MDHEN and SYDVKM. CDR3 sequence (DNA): TGTGCCAGCAGTTTCTTATTTGAGACTAATGAAAAACTGTTTTTT. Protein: CASSFLFETNEKLFF.

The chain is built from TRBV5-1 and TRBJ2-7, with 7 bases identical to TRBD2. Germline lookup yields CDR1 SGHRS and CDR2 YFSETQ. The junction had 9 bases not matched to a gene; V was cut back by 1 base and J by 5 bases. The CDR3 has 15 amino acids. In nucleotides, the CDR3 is TGCGCCAGCAGCTTGACTAGCGTGGAAATGGACGAGCAGTACTTC. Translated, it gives CASSLTSVEMDEQYF.

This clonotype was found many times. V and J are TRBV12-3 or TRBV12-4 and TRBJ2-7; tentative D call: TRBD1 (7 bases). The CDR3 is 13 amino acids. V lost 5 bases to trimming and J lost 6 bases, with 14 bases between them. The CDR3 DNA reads TGTGCCAGCAGTCGACAGGGAGGAGGCGAGCAGTACTTC. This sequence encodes CASSRQGGGEQYF.

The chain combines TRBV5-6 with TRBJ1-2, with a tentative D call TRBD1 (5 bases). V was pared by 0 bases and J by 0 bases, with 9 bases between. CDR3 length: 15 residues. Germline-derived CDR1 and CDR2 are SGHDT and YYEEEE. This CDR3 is CASSLAGVTNYGYTF. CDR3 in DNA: TGTGCCAGCAGCTTGGCGGGGGTAACTAACTATGGCTACACCTTC.

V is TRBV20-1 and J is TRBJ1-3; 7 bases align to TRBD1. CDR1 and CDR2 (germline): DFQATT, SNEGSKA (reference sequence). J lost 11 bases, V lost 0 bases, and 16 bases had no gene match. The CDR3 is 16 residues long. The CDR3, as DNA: TGCAGTGCTAGAGAACGACAGGGTTTCTCGGCCAGCCCCATATATTTT. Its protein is CSARERQGFSASPIYF.

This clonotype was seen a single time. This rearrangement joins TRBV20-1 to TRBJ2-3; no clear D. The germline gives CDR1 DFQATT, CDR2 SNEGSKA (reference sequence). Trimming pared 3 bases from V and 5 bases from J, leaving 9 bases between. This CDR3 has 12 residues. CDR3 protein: CSASGPRDTQYF. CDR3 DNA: TGCAGTGCTAGCGGACCCCGAGATACGCAGTATTTT.

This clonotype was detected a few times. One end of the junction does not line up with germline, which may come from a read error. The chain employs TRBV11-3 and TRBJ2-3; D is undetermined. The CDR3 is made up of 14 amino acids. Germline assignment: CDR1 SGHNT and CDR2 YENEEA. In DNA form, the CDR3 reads TGTGCCAGCAGCTTAGGCGGAGTCACAGATACGCATTATTTT. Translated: CASSLGGVTDTHYF.

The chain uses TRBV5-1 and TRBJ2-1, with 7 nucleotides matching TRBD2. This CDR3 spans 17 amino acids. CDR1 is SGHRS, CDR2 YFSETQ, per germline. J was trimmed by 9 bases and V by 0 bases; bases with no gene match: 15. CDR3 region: CASSLVGAGSIRGEQFF. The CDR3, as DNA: TGCGCCAGCAGCTTGGTCGGAGCGGGAAGTATACGAGGTGAGCAGTTCTTC.

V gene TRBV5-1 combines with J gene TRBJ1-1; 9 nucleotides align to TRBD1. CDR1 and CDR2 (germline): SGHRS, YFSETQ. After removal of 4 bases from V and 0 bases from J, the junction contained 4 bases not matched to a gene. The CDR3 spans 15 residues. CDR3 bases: TGCGCCAGCAGCAAGGGACAGGGTTTGAACACTGAAGCTTTCTTT. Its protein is CASSKGQGLNTEAFF.

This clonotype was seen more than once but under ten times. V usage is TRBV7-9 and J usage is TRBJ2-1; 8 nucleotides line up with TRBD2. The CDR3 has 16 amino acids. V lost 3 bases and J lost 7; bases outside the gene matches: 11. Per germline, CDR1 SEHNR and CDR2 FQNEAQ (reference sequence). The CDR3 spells CASSFVGGRSTNEQFF. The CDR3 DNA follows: TGTGCCAGCAGCTTTGTGGGCGGGAGGAGTACGAATGAGCAGTTCTTC.

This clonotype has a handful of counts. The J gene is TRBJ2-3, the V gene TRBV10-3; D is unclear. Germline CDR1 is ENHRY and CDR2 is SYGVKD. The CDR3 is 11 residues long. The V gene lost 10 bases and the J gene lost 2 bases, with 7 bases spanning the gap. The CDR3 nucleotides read TGTGCCACCGGATTCACAGATACGCAGTATTTT. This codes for CATGFTDTQYF.

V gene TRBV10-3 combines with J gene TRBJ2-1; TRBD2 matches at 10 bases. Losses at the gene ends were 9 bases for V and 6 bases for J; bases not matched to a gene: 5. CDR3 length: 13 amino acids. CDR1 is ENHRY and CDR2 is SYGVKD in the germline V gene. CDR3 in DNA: TGTGCCATGGGGCTAGCGGGGGTCAATGAGCAGTTCTTC. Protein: CAMGLAGVNEQFF.

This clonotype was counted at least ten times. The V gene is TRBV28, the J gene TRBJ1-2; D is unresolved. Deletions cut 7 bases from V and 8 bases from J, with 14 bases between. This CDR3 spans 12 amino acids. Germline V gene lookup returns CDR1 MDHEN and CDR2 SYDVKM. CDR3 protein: CASNPRTGGYTF. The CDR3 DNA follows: TGTGCCAGCAACCCTCGGACTGGCGGCTACACCTTC.